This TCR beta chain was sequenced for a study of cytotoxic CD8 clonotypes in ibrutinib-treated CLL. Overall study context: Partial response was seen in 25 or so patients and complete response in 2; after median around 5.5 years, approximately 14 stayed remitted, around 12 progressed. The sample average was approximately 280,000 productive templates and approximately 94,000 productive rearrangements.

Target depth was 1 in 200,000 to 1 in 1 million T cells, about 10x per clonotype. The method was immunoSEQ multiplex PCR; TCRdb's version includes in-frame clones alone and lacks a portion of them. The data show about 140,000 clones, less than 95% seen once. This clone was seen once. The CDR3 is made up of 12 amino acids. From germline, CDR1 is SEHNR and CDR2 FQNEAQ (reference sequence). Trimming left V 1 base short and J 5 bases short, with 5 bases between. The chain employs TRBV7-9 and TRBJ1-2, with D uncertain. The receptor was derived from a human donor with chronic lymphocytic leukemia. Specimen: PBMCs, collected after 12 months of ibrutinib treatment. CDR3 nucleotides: TGTGCCAGCAGCTTAGATACGTATGGCTACACCTTC. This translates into CASSLDTYGYTF.